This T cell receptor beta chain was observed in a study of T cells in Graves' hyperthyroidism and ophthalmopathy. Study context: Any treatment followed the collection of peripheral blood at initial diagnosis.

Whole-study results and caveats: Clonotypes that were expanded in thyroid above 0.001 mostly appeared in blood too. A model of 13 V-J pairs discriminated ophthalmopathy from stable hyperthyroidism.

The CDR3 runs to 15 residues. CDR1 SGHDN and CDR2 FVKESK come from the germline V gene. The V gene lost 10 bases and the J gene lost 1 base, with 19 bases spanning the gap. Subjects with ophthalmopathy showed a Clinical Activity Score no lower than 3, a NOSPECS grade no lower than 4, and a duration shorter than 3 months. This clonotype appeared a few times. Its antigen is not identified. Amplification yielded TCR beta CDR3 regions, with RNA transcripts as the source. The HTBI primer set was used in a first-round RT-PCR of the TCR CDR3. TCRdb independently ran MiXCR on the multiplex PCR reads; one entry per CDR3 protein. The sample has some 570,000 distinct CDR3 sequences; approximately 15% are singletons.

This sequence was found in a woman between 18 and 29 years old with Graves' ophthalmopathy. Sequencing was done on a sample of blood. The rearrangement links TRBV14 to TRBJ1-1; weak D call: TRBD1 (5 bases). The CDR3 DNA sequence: TGTGCCAAGTCCCCGGGGGGACTCCCGAACACTGAAGCTTTCTTT. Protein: CAKSPGGLPNTEAFF.